This entry is about one T cell receptor beta chain. The data were taken from a study of monozygotic twins with inflammatory bowel disease. 3,000 to 4,500 ng of total RNA went into each TCR library. Through template switching, UMIs that included a 6-nucleotide sample barcode were added. Two nested PCRs, run for approximately 17 and 9 cycles, were applied to TCRalpha and TCRbeta cDNA. TCRdb re-called the 5' RACE reads, yielding one record per CDR3 amino acid sequence without DNA. The listing contains over 110,000 distinct CDR3 sequences. This CDR3 has 13 amino acids. Germline V gene lookup returns CDR1 GTSNPN and CDR2 SVGIG (reference sequence).

The chain joins TRBV30 to TRBJ2-5. The source of this sequence is a human donor with ulcerative colitis or Crohn's disease, or a healthy co-twin of an affected twin (not recorded which). The sequenced sample consisted of blood. CDR3 sequence: CAWSPLRRETQYF.